Here is one TCR beta chain with its context. The target antigen is unknown. This record belongs to a study of T cell responses to AZD1222 COVID-19 vaccine. Study-wide results and limits: Unmutated regions of variants are reportedly targeted by nearly half of spike-specific TCRs. Spike was spanned by vaccine-associated CD4 TCRs, with dominance at 160-218 and 743-854.

V was pared by 6 bases and J by 12 bases, with 12 bases between. This CDR3 contains 11 residues. The germline gives CDR1 MNHEY, CDR2 SVGAGI. TCRdb's copy holds only in-frame clones and misses some; the assay was immunoSEQ multiplex PCR. The profile shows about 160,000 clones, 90% to 95% of them singletons. The chain has TRBV6-5 and TRBJ2-1; D remains unclear. The source was peripheral blood, collected on day 0 of AZD1222 vaccination. The clonotype was recovered from an adult in good health. The chain's CDR3 is CASSLNRVQFF. The DNA for the CDR3 is TGTGCCAGCAGCCTAAACCGGGTGCAGTTCTTC.